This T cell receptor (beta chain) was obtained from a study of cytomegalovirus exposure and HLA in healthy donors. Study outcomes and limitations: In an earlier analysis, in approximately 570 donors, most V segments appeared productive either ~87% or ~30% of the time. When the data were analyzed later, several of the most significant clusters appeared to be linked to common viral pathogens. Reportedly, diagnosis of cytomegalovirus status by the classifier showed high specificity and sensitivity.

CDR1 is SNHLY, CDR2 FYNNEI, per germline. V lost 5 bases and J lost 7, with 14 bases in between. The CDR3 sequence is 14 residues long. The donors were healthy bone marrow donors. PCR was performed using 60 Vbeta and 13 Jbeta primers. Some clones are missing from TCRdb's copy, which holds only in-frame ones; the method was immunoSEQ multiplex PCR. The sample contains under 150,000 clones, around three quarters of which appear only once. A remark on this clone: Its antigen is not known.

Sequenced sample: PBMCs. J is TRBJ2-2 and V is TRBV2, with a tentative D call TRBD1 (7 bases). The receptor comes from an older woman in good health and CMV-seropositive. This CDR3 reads CASSLEGAVGELFF. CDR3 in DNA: TGTGCCAGCAGTTTGGAGGGGGCTGTCGGGGAGCTGTTTTTT.